These 29 T cell receptor beta chains were sequenced from one sample in a study of blood T cell repertoires in COVID-19. Sequenced by immunoSEQ multiplex PCR; TCRdb stores in-frame clones only, minus some. The sample yields under 450,000 clones, over 75% seen once. What was sequenced was peripheral blood. These receptors all come from a woman aged 35 to 49 with COVID-19, enrolled during active disease.

This clone was seen just once. This chain uses TRBV7-9 with TRBJ2-2, with D possibly TRBD2 on 5 matching bases. Trimming removed 1 base from V and 1 base from J, with 13 bases in between. The germline CDR1 and CDR2 sequences are SEHNR and FQNEAQ (reference sequence). The CDR3 has 17 amino acids. CDR3 protein: CASSLVVGGWNTGELFF. CDR3 DNA: TGTGCCAGCAGCTTAGTCGTAGGAGGTTGGAACACCGGGGAGCTGTTTTTT. Full variable domain (outside the CDR3, taken from reference TRBV7-9 and TRBJ2-2): DTGVSQNPRHKITKRGQNVTFRCDPISEHNRLYWYRQTLGQGPEFLTYFQNEAQLEKSRLLSDRFSAERPKGSFSTLEIQRTEQGDSAMYLCASSLVVGGWNTGELFFGEGSRLTVL.

The CDR3 reads CASSPSGRVYEQYF. CDR3 DNA sequence: TGTGCCAGCAGCCCTAGCGGGAGGGTATACGAGCAGTACTTC. The rearrangement joins TRBV11-2 to TRBJ2-7, with 12 bases aligning to TRBD2. V shed 5 bases, J shed 4 bases, and the junction held 3 bases outside the gene matches. The CDR3 runs 14 residues. In germline, CDR1 is SGHAT, CDR2 FQNNGV.

J is TRBJ2-7 and V is TRBV6-1, with unresolved D. The ends were cut back, 2 bases at V and 2 bases at J, with 4 bases in the middle. From germline, CDR1 is MNHNS and CDR2 SASEGT. This CDR3 is 12 amino acids long. The chain's CDR3 is CASSEPAYEQYF. CDR3 sequence (DNA): TGTGCCAGCAGTGAACCTGCCTACGAGCAGTACTTC.

The gene calls are TRBV27 and TRBJ1-1; D is undetermined. CDR3 length equals 14 residues. V lost 2 bases, J lost 3 bases, and 10 bases lay in between. The germline CDR1 and CDR2 sequences are MNHEY and SMNVEV (reference sequence). CDR3 amino acids: CASSLQGLDTEAFF. In nucleotides, the CDR3 is TGTGCCAGCAGTTTACAAGGACTCGACACTGAAGCTTTCTTT.

The chain links TRBV5-4 to TRBJ1-2, with 7 bases identical to TRBD1. The CDR3 is 14 residues long. The V segment lost 4 bases and the J segment 3 bases; nucleotides outside the gene matches: 6. The V gene's germline CDR1 is SGHNT and CDR2 YYREEE (reference sequence). The CDR3: CASSKTGLDYGYTF. CDR3 DNA: TGTGCCAGCAGCAAGACAGGGTTGGACTATGGCTACACCTTC.

The V gene is TRBV7-9, the J gene TRBJ2-1, with D possibly being TRBD1 (5 bases). Trimming removed 1 base from V and 16 bases from J, with 14 bases in between. Germline-derived CDR1 and CDR2 are SEHNR and FQNEAQ (reference sequence). This CDR3 region has 12 residues. Written as DNA, the CDR3 is TGTGCCAGCAGCTTAGTGGGGCAGGGCTGCTTCTTC. It encodes CASSLVGQGCFF.

The chain is built from TRBV7-9 and TRBJ2-7; D may be TRBD1 (6 bases). V lost 4 bases to trimming and J lost 0 bases, with 13 bases between them. Germline CDR1 reads SEHNR; CDR2 reads FQNEAQ (reference sequence). The CDR3 loop spans 15 amino acids. DNA for the CDR3: TGTGCCAGCAGCTACCGGACAGATAGCTCCTACGAGCAGTACTTC. It codes for CASSYRTDSSYEQYF.

The V call is TRBV30, the J call TRBJ1-4; D might be TRBD1 (5 bases). Germline V CDR1 and CDR2: GTSNPN, SVGIG (reference sequence). V lost 3 bases, J lost 7 bases, and 15 bases lay in between. The CDR3 consists of 14 residues. The CDR3 is CAWSLGDPGEKLFF. The CDR3 DNA reads as TGTGCCTGGAGCCTAGGGGATCCGGGTGAAAAACTGTTTTTT. Based on the CDR3 plus reference TRBV30 and TRBJ1-4, the full variable domain is SQTIHQWPATLVQPVGSPLSLECTVEGTSNPNLYWYRQAAGRGLQLLFYSVGIGQISSEVPQNLSASRPQDRQFILSSKKLLLSDSGFYLCAWSLGDPGEKLFFGSGTQLSVL.

The V gene is TRBV7-2, the J gene TRBJ2-7; the D gene is possibly TRBD2 (6 bases). The germline V and J ends were trimmed by 2 bases and 3 bases, with 14 bases remaining between them. This CDR3 region has 15 residues. Germline V lookup: CDR1 SGHTA, CDR2 FQGNSA. CDR3 residues: CASSLLTGDRYEQYF. Here the CDR3 DNA reads TGTGCCAGCAGCTTATTGACGGGAGACCGCTACGAGCAGTACTTC.

The chain combines TRBV4-1 with TRBJ2-2; D may be TRBD1 (5 bases). Germline values: CDR1 MGHRA, CDR2 YSYEKL. V was trimmed by 0 bases and J by 4 bases, leaving 21 bases between them. CDR3 length equals 19 residues. The CDR3 DNA reads as TGCGCCAGCAGCCAAGACACAGGAACTGCTGTCGGTGTCACCGGGGAGCTGTTTTTT. Translating it yields CASSQDTGTAVGVTGELFF.

The gene calls are TRBV12-3 or TRBV12-4 and TRBJ2-7, with D perhaps TRBD2 (5 bases). The V end was cut by 6 bases, the J end by 2 bases, with 11 bases between. CDR3 size: 13 residues. CDR3 coding DNA: TGTGCCAGCAGCCCACAGAGGGCCTACGAGCAGTACTTC. This gives the protein CASSPQRAYEQYF.

The gene calls are TRBV19 and TRBJ1-6; 8 bases agree with TRBD1. After removal of 5 bases from V and 12 bases from J, the junction contained 3 bases not matched to a gene. Germline assignment: CDR1 LNHDA and CDR2 SQIVND (reference sequence). This CDR3 spans 12 amino acids. The DNA of the CDR3 is TGTGCCAGTAGTTTTGACAGGGGACCCCTCCACTTT. Amino acids: CASSFDRGPLHF. The full variable domain, completed using reference TRBV19 and TRBJ1-6, is DGGITQSPKYLFRKEGQNVTLSCEQNLNHDAMYWYRQDPGQGLRLIYYSQIVNDFQKGDIAEGYSVSREKKESFPLTVTSAQKNPTAFYLCASSFDRGPLHFGNGTRLTVT.

The rearrangement uses TRBV5-6 and TRBJ2-5, with 10 bases that match TRBD2. Germline V CDR1 and CDR2: SGHDT, YYEEEE. The CDR3 loop spans 19 amino acids. The V gene end was trimmed by 0 bases and the J gene end by 0 bases; junction bases not matched to a gene: 11. This chain's CDR3 is CASSLVGPGTSVYQETQYF. CDR3 in DNA: TGTGCCAGCAGCTTGGTGGGGCCCGGGACTAGCGTGTACCAAGAGACCCAGTACTTC.

The rearrangement links TRBV7-3 to TRBJ1-2, with 9 nucleotides matching TRBD1. This CDR3 has 13 amino acids. Losses at the gene ends were 5 bases for V and 6 bases for J; bases not matched to a gene: 4. CDR1 and CDR2 from the germline V gene are SGHTA and FQGTGA. The CDR3 sequence: CASSATGGNGYTF. The CDR3 nucleotides are TGTGCCAGCAGCGCTACAGGGGGCAATGGCTACACCTTC.

The chain's CDR3 is CASSSRIHEQFF. The CDR3 nucleotides are TGTGCCAGCAGTTCGCGAATACATGAGCAGTTCTTC. The chain has TRBV6-2 or TRBV6-3 and TRBJ2-1; no definite D call. Trimming shortened V by 4 bases and J by 8 bases, and 9 bases separated the two germline ends. CDR3 size: 12 residues. CDR1 is MNHEY and CDR2 is SVGEGT in the germline V gene.

The chain joins TRBV29-1 to TRBJ2-5; D may be TRBD1 (6 bases). The germline V gene has CDR1 SQVTM and CDR2 ANQGSEA. CDR3 length equals 12 residues. V was trimmed by 8 bases and J by 5 bases, leaving 15 bases between them. The CDR3 reads CSTRQAEETQYF. The DNA for the CDR3 is TGCAGCACCCGACAGGCGGAGGAGACCCAGTACTTC.

The chain has TRBV9 and TRBJ1-4; TRBD1 matches at 8 bases. The ends lost 0 bases at V and 8 bases at J; junction bases unmatched: 12. The CDR3 extends over 17 amino acids. Germline CDR1 reads SGDLS; CDR2 reads YYNGEE. CDR3 nucleotides: TGTGCCAGCAGCGTAGGGCAGGGGGCGCATACCTGGGAAAAACTGTTTTTT. Its translation: CASSVGQGAHTWEKLFF.

The chain carries TRBV6-4 and TRBJ1-2, with a weak D call TRBD1 (5 bases). Trimming left V 4 bases short and J 4 bases short, with 16 bases between. This CDR3 is built from 15 residues. Looked up from germline, CDR1 is MRHNA and CDR2 is SNTAGT. The CDR3 loop is CASSGHGGTGYGYTF. The CDR3 DNA reads TGTGCCAGCAGTGGGCACGGGGGGACTGGCTATGGCTACACCTTC.

The CDR3 DNA reads as TGTGCCAGCAGTTACTCATGGCCGATCTCTGGAAACACCATATATTTT. Translating gives CASSYSWPISGNTIYF. J is TRBJ1-3 and V is TRBV6-5; D gene ambiguous. The CDR3 has 16 amino acids. Per the germline V gene, CDR1 is MNHEY and CDR2 is SVGAGI. V dropped 0 bases and J dropped 0 bases, with 9 bases sitting between them.

The CDR3 nucleotides read TGTGCCAGTAGTCCTCAGGGAAGCTACGAGCAGTACTTC. Amino acid sequence: CASSPQGSYEQYF. The V call is TRBV19, the J call TRBJ2-7, with D possibly matching TRBD1 (5 bases). V gave up 5 bases and J gave up 3 bases, with 11 bases separating them. Germline CDR1 and CDR2: LNHDA and SQIVND (reference sequence). The CDR3 totals 13 residues.

This chain uses TRBV19 with TRBJ1-2; no firm D call. This CDR3 is 15 amino acids long. Germline-derived CDR1 and CDR2 are LNHDA and SQIVND (reference sequence). Trimming took off 0 bases at V and 2 bases at J, with 10 bases between the two ends. CDR3 nucleotide sequence: TGTGCCAGTAGTATAGATAGAATGAGGAACTATGGCTACACCTTC. Translated, it gives CASSIDRMRNYGYTF.

This chain connects TRBV7-9 to TRBJ1-1; D gene uncertain. This CDR3 contains 14 residues. Germline assignment: CDR1 SEHNR and CDR2 FQNEAQ (reference sequence). Trimming cost V 4 bases and J 4 bases, with 13 bases left between them. CDR3 region: CASSSLATPTEAFF. The CDR3 bases are TGTGCCAGCAGCTCCCTAGCGACGCCCACTGAAGCTTTCTTT.

This clone appeared a single time. V usage is TRBV19 and J usage is TRBJ1-5; the D is unclear. The V end was cut by 6 bases, the J end by 4 bases, with 4 bases between. Per germline, CDR1 LNHDA and CDR2 SQIVND (reference sequence). The CDR3 is made up of 11 amino acids. The CDR3 DNA reads TGTGCCAGTAGCAATAATCAGCCCCAGCATTTT. This translates into CASSNNQPQHF.

The V call is TRBV30, the J call TRBJ1-5, with 7 bases lining up with TRBD1. The CDR3 is made up of 16 amino acids. V lost 3 bases to trimming and J lost 1 base; unmatched junction nucleotides: 9. Germline V gene sequence: CDR1 GTSNPN, CDR2 SVGIG (reference sequence). As DNA, the CDR3 is TGTGCCTGGAGCAGCTGGGACAGTGGAAGCAATCAGCCCCAGCATTTT. Translation: CAWSSWDSGSNQPQHF.

The V call is TRBV18, the J call TRBJ1-1, with a weak D call TRBD1 (5 bases). Germline lookup yields CDR1 KGHSH and CDR2 LQKENI. The CDR3 consists of 15 residues. Between the trimmed V and J ends, which lost 2 bases and 0 bases, there was a span of 10 bases. CDR3 sequence: CASSPAGVMNTEAFF. DNA for the CDR3: TGTGCCAGCTCACCAGCGGGGGTAATGAACACTGAAGCTTTCTTT.

V and J are TRBV19 and TRBJ1-1; 9 bases fit TRBD1. The CDR3 is 16 residues long. CDR1 is LNHDA and CDR2 is SQIVND in the germline V gene (reference sequence). J was trimmed by 5 bases and V by 1 base; bases with no gene match: 8. The CDR3 spells CASSIAQTGGWTEAFF. The CDR3 DNA sequence: TGTGCCAGTAGTATAGCCCAGACAGGGGGATGGACTGAAGCTTTCTTT.

CDR3 protein: CASSQRTGASYTF. Written as DNA, the CDR3 is TGTGCCAGCAGCCAAAGGACAGGGGCTTCCTACACCTTC. V and J are TRBV3-1 (or the pseudogene TRBV3-2) and TRBJ1-2; 9 nucleotides line up with TRBD1. V lost 2 bases to trimming and J lost 10 bases; unmatched junction nucleotides: 5. There are 13 residues in the CDR3. CDR1 is LGHDT and CDR2 is YNNKEL in the germline V gene (reference sequence).

The chain carries TRBV5-1 and TRBJ2-2; TRBD2 agrees at 7 bases. There are 15 residues in the CDR3. V was pared by 3 bases and J by 2 bases, with 4 bases of the junction left unmatched. The germline V gene encodes CDR1 SGHRS and CDR2 YFSETQ. CDR3 region: CASSSGTTNTGELFF. The CDR3 DNA sequence: TGCGCCAGCAGCTCCGGGACTACAAACACCGGGGAGCTGTTTTTT.

The chain recombines TRBV6-1 with TRBJ2-7, with 7 bases that match TRBD2. Germline V gene data show CDR1 as MNHNS and CDR2 as SASEGT. Germline trimming cut 10 bases from V and 3 bases from J; bases unmatched to any gene: 12. This CDR3 region has 14 residues. The CDR3 nucleotides are TGTGCCACTTCAAATCGGGGGAGGGTCTACGAGCAGTACTTC. Its translation is CATSNRGRVYEQYF.